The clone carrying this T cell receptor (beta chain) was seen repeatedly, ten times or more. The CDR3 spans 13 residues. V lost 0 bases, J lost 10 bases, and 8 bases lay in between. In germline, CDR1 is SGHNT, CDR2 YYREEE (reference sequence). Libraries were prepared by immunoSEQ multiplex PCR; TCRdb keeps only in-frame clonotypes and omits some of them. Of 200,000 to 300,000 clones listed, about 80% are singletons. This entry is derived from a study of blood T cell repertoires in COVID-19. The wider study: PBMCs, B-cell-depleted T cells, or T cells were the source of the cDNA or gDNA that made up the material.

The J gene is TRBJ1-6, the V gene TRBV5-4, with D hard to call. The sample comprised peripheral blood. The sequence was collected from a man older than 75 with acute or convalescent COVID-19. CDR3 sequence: CASSLETRSPLHF. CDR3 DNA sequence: TGTGCCAGCAGCTTGGAGACGAGGTCACCCCTCCACTTT.